This T cell receptor (beta chain) stems from a study of T-cell memory formation after mild COVID-19. V dropped 6 bases and J dropped 2 bases, with 18 bases sitting between them. This CDR3 has 16 amino acids. Note on this clonotype: Its antigen is still unknown.

Overall study results and limits: A subset of responding clones appeared in pre-infection memory, suggesting cross-reactive memory joined. While clones contracting from day 15 to 85 were balanced between CD4 and CD8, later expanders leaned CD4+.

5'RACE with constant-segment primers yielded barcoded, UMI-tagged TCR alpha and TCR beta cDNA libraries. One entry per CDR3 protein results from TCRdb running MiXCR on the 5' RACE reads. The table has hundreds of thousands of distinct CDR3 sequences, less than 25% seen once; the top ten hold roughly 8.1%. Sequencing was performed on PBMCs or a T cell subset sorted from them (not recorded which). This clonotype was obtained from an adult woman who had mild COVID-19 (a few samples of this study predate the infection). Cell type and time point are not known. The V gene is TRBV12-3 or TRBV12-4, the J gene TRBJ2-3; D is unresolved. As DNA, the CDR3 is TGTGCCAGCAGGACCGACGTATACTTCAACACAGATACGCAGTATTTT. It codes for CASRTDVYFNTDTQYF.